This entry features one T cell receptor beta chain sequence. The clone's antigen remains unknown. One base away there is no much larger clone; base qualities are not given. This sample was taken from a study of CD8+ T cells in alopecia areata (dated by TCRdb to the late 2010s). Context from the whole study: The treated patients took part in an open-label pilot trial in which moderate-to-severe alopecia areata was treated with oral tofacitinib at 5 to 10 mg twice daily. Patients received tofacitinib for 6 to 18 months and were then followed off drug for 6 months to check for delayed response and recurrence. In treated patients, disease severity was measured using the SALT score, which gives the percentage of scalp surface area affected. High-throughput TCRbeta sequencing was used to examine T cell clonal expansion in alopecia areata in both the C3H/HeJ mouse model and human patients. On the human side, TCRbeta sequencing was run on scalp tissue and on sorted CD4+ and CD8+ peripheral blood T cells from healthy controls and from alopecia areata patients with either patchy or totalis/universalis disease. Patients on tofacitinib were biopsied at baseline and after 4 and 24 weeks of treatment, and several of the patients also had a later scalp biopsy. Scalp clonality was compared among normal scalp (n=4), patchy alopecia areata scalp (n=8), and alopecia totalis/universalis scalp (n=8). RNA came from the PAXgene miRNA kit for fixed scalp, the miRNeasy kit for PBMCs, and the RNeasy kit for mouse skin. TCRbeta CDR3 regions were amplified by immunoSEQ multiplex PCR with 35 Vbeta forward and 13 Jbeta reverse primers. The study at large found these results: Unlike mouse skin, where gammadelta T cells dominate, normal human skin contains resident alphabeta T cells that get sequenced too, which complicates analysis of the scalp TCR repertoire. TCR sequences shared between patients were less clear than in mice, possibly partly because of HLA diversity in the patient population. Many expanded lesional clones were found to persist in scalp and blood during tofacitinib treatment, and relapse after treatment cessation may be partly explained by this persistence. Lesional scalp, especially in alopecia totalis/universalis, showed higher clonality and more expanded CD8+ clones than normal scalp, suggesting antigenic drive. Because the treated cohort was small and included a single nonresponder, larger studies are needed to assess links between baseline CD8+ expansion and response. Scalp clonality and the number of expanded CD8+ clones among the top 100 scalp clones were significantly decreased by tofacitinib.

The library relied on the immunoSEQ multiplex PCR assay. To provide template for TCR sequencing, every sample had RNA extracted and reverse transcribed into cDNA. SuperScript III was used for first-strand cDNA synthesis, primed with a 2:1 mix of oligo-dT and random hexamers. A synthetic immune receptor repertoire was used to gauge amplification bias, and whatever bias remained was removed computationally. Per the original workflow: After raw reads were preprocessed to remove errors, the CDR3 was defined following IMGT conventions as running from the conserved cysteine to phenylalanine. Clonality was computed as 1 minus the Shannon entropy, with the entropy normalized by log2 of the number of productive unique TCRs. CD4 or CD8 identity of scalp clones was inferred by cross-referencing scalp TCRbeta sequences with sorted blood CD4 and CD8 repertoires. As stored in TCRdb, this immuneACCESS dataset retains in-frame rearrangements with V and J assigned. A fraction of the clones does not appear; measured against another copy, unresolved V genes explain less than half of the discrepancy, and the remainder lacks a known reason. V, J and clone size derive from that table, while D and trimming were established from the DNA sequence. In this sample the table shows 110,000 or so clones, roughly three fifths of which occur a single time. The ten top clones hold roughly 3.5% of the sample.

Via the germline V gene (reference sequence), CDR1 is LNHNV and CDR2 YYDKDF. The V end loses 0 bases and the J end loses 7 bases, and a stretch of 16 bases separates them. Inclusive of the bounding cysteine and phenylalanine, the CDR3 is 16 residues long. CDR3 DNA is the only sequence kept; it has 48 bases, read in frame from the first base. The label giving this sample's time point can be read as: around 22 weeks on oral tofacitinib. The treatment or condition label, as the study defines it: oral pan-JAK inhibitor, 5-10 mg twice daily. Peripheral blood and lesional scalp punch biopsies were obtained from patients with alopecia areata. PBMCs were isolated by density centrifugation and stained for CD3, CD4 and CD8, after which CD4+ and CD8+ T cells were sorted on a FACSAria.

This specimen was CD4+ T cells sorted from blood, taken at week 24, from a patient treated with tofacitinib. The rearranged segments are TRBV15 and TRBJ1-5, and the D gene may be TRBD1, 5 bases matching. The receptor comes from a human donor with alopecia areata. The CDR3 protein sequence reads: CATSREGGAGRQPQHF. The bases are TGTGCCACCAGCAGAGAGGGTGGGGCAGGGCGACAGCCCCAGCATTTT.